The 23 T cell receptor beta chains presented below share a single source sample, sequenced in a study of CD8 T cells in ankylosing spondylitis. TCRdb re-derived calls from the 5' RACE reads in MiXCR, one entry per CDR3 protein. The sample consists of around 180,000 distinct CDR3 sequences, 10% to 15% of them appearing once. The specimen was blood, either unsorted or a sorted T cell fraction (not recorded which). These receptors came from a female donor with ankylosing spondylitis or in good health (not recorded which).

V is TRBV19 and J is TRBJ2-5, with a weak D call TRBD1 (7 bases). The V and J ends lost 8 bases and 2 bases respectively, with 12 bases between them. The CDR3 contains 13 residues. Germline CDR1 reads LNHDA; CDR2 reads SQIVND (reference sequence). CDR3 amino acids: CASAGQTQETQYF. CDR3 nucleotides: TGTGCCAGTGCGGGACAGACACAAGAGACCCAGTACTTC.

This clonotype was counted at least ten times. V and J are TRBV7-6 and TRBJ1-4; TRBD1 aligns across 10 bases. CDR1 is SGHVS and CDR2 is FNYEAQ in the germline V gene. This CDR3 contains 15 residues. V shed 5 bases, J shed 6 bases, and the junction held 6 bases outside the gene matches. This CDR3 reads CASSPTGTGDEKLFF. The CDR3 bases are TGTGCCAGCAGCCCAACCGGGACAGGGGATGAAAAACTGTTTTTT.

CDR3 DNA: TGCAGTGCTAGCGCGGATAGCAATCAGCCCCAGCATTTT. As protein: CSASADSNQPQHF. The J gene is TRBJ1-5, the V gene TRBV20-1; no clear D. From germline, CDR1 is DFQATT and CDR2 SNEGSKA (reference sequence). The CDR3 length is 13 residues. The V end lost 3 bases, the J end lost 0 bases, and 6 bases lay between the germline ends.

In this sample, this clonotype turned up many times. This chain connects TRBV6-4 to TRBJ2-2, with D perhaps being TRBD1 or TRBD2 (5 bases each). CDR3 length: 14 amino acids. V shed 7 bases and J shed 3 bases, with 12 bases lying between them. The V gene's germline CDR1 is MRHNA and CDR2 SNTAGT. CDR3 sequence (DNA): TGTGCCAGCAAGGGGCAGGGAGACACCGGGGAGCTGTTTTTT. This sequence encodes CASKGQGDTGELFF.

This clonotype was counted a few times. The J gene is TRBJ2-7, the V gene TRBV5-1, with 15 bases lining up with TRBD2. The V segment lost 4 bases and the J segment 5 bases; nucleotides outside the gene matches: 4. This CDR3 has 15 residues. CDR1 and CDR2 from the germline V gene are SGHRS and YFSETQ. CDR3 nucleotide sequence: TGCGCCAGCAGCCAGTGGACTAGCGGGAGGGACGAGCAGTACTTC. Protein: CASSQWTSGRDEQYF.

This clonotype was observed at least ten times. The CDR3 spells CASSWDGVSNQPQHF. In DNA, the CDR3 is TGCGCCAGCAGTTGGGACGGAGTAAGCAATCAGCCCCAGCATTTT. The J gene is TRBJ1-5, the V gene TRBV5-1, with D possibly matching TRBD1 (5 bases). The CDR3 length is 15 residues. Germline loops: CDR1 SGHRS, CDR2 YFSETQ. The V and J ends lost 5 bases and 1 base respectively, with 13 bases between them.

The genes are TRBV9 and TRBJ1-1; no reliable D call. The CDR3 has 14 residues. Germline CDR1 reads SGDLS; CDR2 reads YYNGEE. Trimming removed 0 bases from V and 5 bases from J, with 11 bases in between. In nucleotides, the CDR3 is TGTGCCAGCAGCGTAGACTCTCTTGGGACTGAAGCTTTCTTT. Its translation is CASSVDSLGTEAFF.

CDR3 nucleotide sequence: TGTGCCAGCAGATACGGGACGGAGACCCAGTACTTC. This translates into CASRYGTETQYF. The V call is TRBV27, the J call TRBJ2-5; D could derive from TRBD1 or TRBD2 (5 bases each). Germline V gives CDR1 MNHEY, CDR2 SMNVEV (reference sequence). The CDR3 spans 12 residues. Trimming took 6 bases from V and 5 from J, leaving 10 bases between them.

The J gene is TRBJ1-4, the V gene TRBV20-1; no clear D gene. The CDR3 runs 13 residues. V lost 3 bases, J lost 8 bases, and 13 bases lay in between. Looked up from germline, CDR1 is DFQATT and CDR2 is SNEGSKA (reference sequence). The CDR3 reads CSARVMTEEKLFF. As DNA, the CDR3 is TGCAGTGCTAGGGTAATGACGGAGGAAAAACTGTTTTTT.

There are a few counts of this clonotype. The rearrangement uses TRBV5-1 and TRBJ2-2; D is uncertain. Per the germline V gene, CDR1 is SGHRS and CDR2 is YFSETQ. The CDR3 is 16 amino acids. Trimming took 2 bases from V and 5 from J, leaving 16 bases between them. The CDR3 coding sequence is TGCGCCAGCAGCTTCGGGTCCGACCTCTCAACCGGGGAGCTGTTTTTT. Translation: CASSFGSDLSTGELFF.

This clonotype was counted ten times or more. The CDR3 is CSARVPSNSHNTEAFF. The CDR3 DNA follows: TGCAGTGCTAGAGTTCCGAGTAACAGCCACAACACTGAAGCTTTCTTT. The genes are TRBV20-1 and TRBJ1-1; D is uncertain. V was pared by 1 base and J by 2 bases, with 17 bases between. The CDR3 length is 16 residues. The germline V gene has CDR1 DFQATT and CDR2 SNEGSKA (reference sequence).

In this sample, this clonotype turned up many times. The chain couples TRBV7-9 to TRBJ1-4, with D unresolved. Germline CDR1 reads SEHNR; CDR2 reads FQNEAQ (reference sequence). This CDR3 has 14 amino acids. Trimming cost V 3 bases and J 0 bases, with 5 bases left between them. CDR3: CASSFYATNEKLFF. The DNA for the CDR3 is TGTGCCAGCAGCTTCTATGCAACTAATGAAAAACTGTTTTTT.

The chain joins TRBV7-9 to TRBJ1-2, with 8 nucleotides matching TRBD1. The germline V gene has CDR1 SEHNR and CDR2 FQNEAQ (reference sequence). The CDR3 totals 14 residues. J was trimmed by 4 bases and V by 3 bases; bases with no gene match: 4. The CDR3 region is CASSLAGGVYGYTF. CDR3 DNA: TGTGCCAGCAGCTTGGCAGGGGGCGTCTATGGCTACACCTTC.

This clonotype was counted ten times or more. The chain is built from TRBV12-3 or TRBV12-4 and TRBJ1-5; D perhaps matches TRBD1 (5 bases). V lost 6 bases to trimming and J lost 2 bases, with 8 bases between them. This CDR3 comprises 13 residues. CDR3 in DNA: TGTGCCAGCAGGGGCAGGGGCAATCAGCCCCAGCATTTT. Its protein product is CASRGRGNQPQHF.

This clonotype was seen repeatedly, ten times or more. The chain joins TRBV12-3 or TRBV12-4 to TRBJ2-7; the match to TRBD2 covers 7 bases. The CDR3 has 15 residues. V gave up 3 bases and J gave up 7 bases; unmatched junction bases: 12. The CDR3, as DNA: TGTGCCAGCAGTTTCGGGGGGTCCGGGGTTGGAGAGCAGTACTTC. Its protein product is CASSFGGSGVGEQYF.

This clonotype was observed a few times. V and J are TRBV5-1 and TRBJ2-7; tentative D call: TRBD2 (5 bases). Germline loops: CDR1 SGHRS, CDR2 YFSETQ. The CDR3 totals 14 residues. V lost 2 bases to trimming and J lost 0 bases, with 9 bases between them. This CDR3 is CASSLPGSSYEQYF. The CDR3, as DNA: TGCGCCAGCAGCTTACCGGGGAGCTCCTACGAGCAGTACTTC.

This clonotype has a handful of counts. The chain recombines TRBV7-3 with TRBJ2-1, with 11 bases lining up with TRBD2. CDR3 length: 15 residues. The junction had 8 bases not matched to a gene; V was cut back by 5 bases and J by 8 bases. Germline CDR1 is SGHTA and CDR2 is FQGTGA. The CDR3 reads CASSKTSGTWDEQFF. The CDR3 DNA follows: TGTGCCAGCAGCAAGACTAGCGGGACCTGGGATGAGCAGTTCTTC.

The chain is built from TRBV27 and TRBJ1-1; tentatively, D is TRBD1 (5 bases). This CDR3 is built from 13 residues. Germline V gene data show CDR1 as MNHEY and CDR2 as SMNVEV (reference sequence). Trimming pared 6 bases from V and 1 base from J, leaving 9 bases between. The CDR3 nucleotides read TGTGCCAGCAGGGACAAACCGAACACTGAAGCTTTCTTT. This translates into CASRDKPNTEAFF.

A single count supports this clonotype. The chain joins TRBV30 to TRBJ2-1, with 7 bases identical to TRBD2. CDR3 length: 15 amino acids. The germline V gene has CDR1 GTSNPN and CDR2 SVGIG (reference sequence). With V trimmed by 0 bases and J by 2 bases, 4 bases remained unmatched. CDR3 sequence (DNA): TGTGCCTGGAGTGTAGGGAGCGGGGCCTACAATGAGCAGTTCTTC. It yields the protein CAWSVGSGAYNEQFF.

Ten or more counts support this clonotype. The chain joins TRBV7-2 to TRBJ2-3; no clear D. The germline gives CDR1 SGHTA, CDR2 FQGNSA. The V and J ends lost 3 bases and 4 bases respectively, with 8 bases between them. The CDR3 has 13 amino acids. The CDR3 reads CASSFGGADTQYF. CDR3 coding DNA: TGTGCCAGCAGCTTCGGTGGAGCAGATACGCAGTATTTT.

This clonotype was found many times. The V and J genes are TRBV3-1 and TRBJ2-2; tentatively, D is TRBD2 (5 bases). This CDR3 has 16 residues. The germline gives CDR1 LGHDT, CDR2 YNNKEL (reference sequence). V was pared by 7 bases and J by 1 base, with 16 bases between. The CDR3: CASTPREQWNTGELFF. DNA for the CDR3: TGTGCCAGCACGCCTCGGGAACAGTGGAACACCGGGGAGCTGTTTTTT.

This clonotype showed up just a few times. The genes are TRBV30 and TRBJ1-6, with a possible D match to TRBD1 (6 bases). Germline lookup yields CDR1 GTSNPN and CDR2 SVGIG (reference sequence). The length of the CDR3 is 14 residues. V was shortened by 7 bases and J by 5 bases, with 15 bases between the two germline ends. This chain's CDR3 is CASRAGADNSPLHF. CDR3 sequence (DNA): TGTGCCTCTCGGGCAGGGGCGGATAATTCACCCCTCCACTTT.

This chain uses TRBV2 with TRBJ2-7; D perhaps matches TRBD2 (5 bases). Germline V gene data show CDR1 as SNHLY and CDR2 as FYNNEI. The CDR3 runs 15 residues. V was pared by 0 bases and J by 4 bases, with 13 bases between. The CDR3 coding sequence is TGTGCCAGCAGTGAAGCGGTGCGGGTAACTTACGAGCAGTACTTC. This encodes CASSEAVRVTYEQYF.